This T cell receptor beta chain was found in a study of blood T cell repertoires in COVID-19. Study as a whole: Sites in the United States, Italy and Spain provided acute and convalescent COVID-19 samples. Sources were T cells, B-cell-depleted T cells, or PBMCs; the material itself was cDNA or gDNA.

The CDR3 extends over 13 amino acids. The germline gives CDR1 SGHTA, CDR2 FQGTGA. In the source study's methods: Nucleated cell number was recorded as an estimate derived from reference gene primer amplification. The repertoire was sequenced with immunoSEQ multiplex PCR; TCRdb's copy has only in-frame clones and lacks some. D and trimming were read from the DNA, whereas the V and J calls and clone size are those reported in that table. The table records about 15,000 clones, 75% to 90% of them present only once. Comment on this clone: At one end, the junction sequence differs from germline, possibly due to a read error.

The sample comprised peripheral blood. This TCR derives from an elderly man with active or convalescent COVID-19. The chain joins TRBV7-3 to TRBJ1-2; possibly TRBD1 for D (5 bases). CDR3 in amino acids: CASGLNARGPYTF. The CDR3, as DNA: TGTGCCAGCGGCTTAAATGCTAGGGGCCCTTACACCTTC.